This TCR beta chain was captured by sequencing in a study of T cell clonotyping in hematopoietic cell transplantation. Sequenced by immunoSEQ multiplex PCR; TCRdb stores in-frame clones only, minus some. The data show nearly 20,000 clones, roughly 80% seen once. Findings of the study overall: Without cell sorting, CD4 versus CD8 contributions remain unresolved.

In this sample, this clone turned up a few times. Its target is unknown. Trimming removed 5 bases from V and 3 bases from J, with 5 bases in between. CDR1 MDHEN and CDR2 SYDVKM come from the germline V gene. The CDR3 is 11 residues long. Specimen: peripheral blood mononuclear cells. The clonotype comes from a man between 60 and 75 years old in good health. Some clones in this sample may be carry-over from other donors' samples. The chain has TRBV28 and TRBJ2-7, with D perhaps TRBD1 (5 bases). The DNA for the CDR3 is TGTGCCAGCAGTAGGGGCTACGAGCAGTACTTC. Protein: CASSRGYEQYF.